Below are 21 T cell receptor beta chains sequenced from a single sample in a study of T-cell reconstitution after alpha-beta-depleted transplantation in children. The authors prepared the TCRbeta library with unique molecular identifiers. TCRdb redid the calling of the PCR reads with MiXCR, one entry per CDR3 protein. The profile shows around 100,000 distinct CDR3 sequences, around a tenth of them singletons. This sample comprised PBMCs, obtained before TCRalphabeta/CD19-depleted stem cell transplant. The source is a boy between 2 and 10 years old with acute lymphoblastic leukemia, due to receive a stem cell transplant.

In this sample, this clonotype turned up a few times. The chain combines TRBV5-1 with TRBJ2-3, with D perhaps TRBD1 (5 bases). The germline V gene encodes CDR1 SGHRS and CDR2 YFSETQ. The CDR3 contains 15 residues. The V end was cut by 0 bases, the J end by 2 bases, with 10 bases between. The CDR3 nucleotides read TGCGCCAGCAGCTTGGAGGGGATAATCACAGATACGCAGTATTTT. It is translated as CASSLEGIITDTQYF.

In DNA form, the CDR3 reads TGTGCCAGCAGCTGGGGGGCTTCTGAAGCTTTCTTT. It specifies CASSWGASEAFF. The chain employs TRBV7-8 and TRBJ1-1; D is perhaps TRBD1 (6 bases). The ends were cut back, 4 bases at V and 6 bases at J, with 9 bases in the middle. Germline CDR1 reads SGHVS; CDR2 reads FQNEAQ. The CDR3 has 12 amino acids.

The chain uses TRBV18 and TRBJ1-5; D not certain. The CDR3 consists of 14 residues. The germline V gene encodes CDR1 KGHSH and CDR2 LQKENI. The V end lost 5 bases, the J end lost 0 bases, and 8 bases lay between the germline ends. In DNA, the CDR3 is TGTGCCAGCTCAACACAGTATAGCAATCAGCCCCAGCATTTT. Amino acid sequence: CASSTQYSNQPQHF.

In its sample, this clonotype was seen a few times. The chain recombines TRBV3-1 with TRBJ2-7; TRBD1 matches at 9 bases. The length of the CDR3 is 18 residues. Germline V gives CDR1 LGHDT, CDR2 YNNKEL (reference sequence). With 3 bases clipped from V and 4 bases from J, the junction kept 16 bases outside the gene matches. The CDR3 DNA reads TGTGCCAGCAGCCATCGCCCTTCACAGGGGGCAATGATTTACGAGCAGTACTTC. It yields the protein CASSHRPSQGAMIYEQYF.

The sample holds many counts of this clonotype. CDR3 residues: CSARTGRGYEQYF. DNA of the CDR3: TGCAGTGCTAGAACTGGTAGAGGTTACGAGCAGTACTTC. The rearrangement links TRBV20-1 to TRBJ2-7; D not resolved. Germline-derived CDR1 and CDR2 are DFQATT and SNEGSKA (reference sequence). The CDR3 runs to 13 residues. Trimming took off 2 bases at V and 4 bases at J, with 12 bases between the two ends.

This clonotype was counted at least ten times. V and J are TRBV20-1 and TRBJ1-6; a possible D gene is TRBD1 (6 bases). The CDR3 contains 15 residues. Trimming shortened V by 5 bases and J by 9 bases, and 20 bases separated the two germline ends. Germline values: CDR1 DFQATT, CDR2 SNEGSKA (reference sequence). CDR3: CSAPLTTGGVSPLHF. The CDR3 DNA reads TGCAGTGCTCCTCTCACGACAGGAGGGGTTTCACCCCTCCACTTT.

This chain joins TRBV3-1 and TRBJ2-7; 9 nucleotides align to TRBD1. The ends lost 6 bases at V and 1 base at J; junction bases unmatched: 10. CDR1 is LGHDT, CDR2 YNNKEL, per germline (reference sequence). CDR3 length: 16 amino acids. This chain's CDR3 is CASSNRGRAGSYEQYF. The DNA for the CDR3 is TGTGCCAGCAGTAACAGGGGGCGCGCGGGGTCCTACGAGCAGTACTTC.

This clonotype was counted between two and nine times. The rearrangement links TRBV11-2 to TRBJ2-3; TRBD2 is a possible D gene (6 bases). Germline V gene lookup returns CDR1 SGHAT and CDR2 FQNNGV. The CDR3 spans 15 residues. V lost 5 bases and J lost 2, with 14 bases in between. The CDR3 loop is CASSLRAGFTDTQYF. CDR3 nucleotide sequence: TGTGCCAGCAGCCTCCGGGCGGGATTCACAGATACGCAGTATTTT. Combining the CDR3 with reference TRBV11-2 and TRBJ2-3 gives the whole variable domain EAGVAQSPRYKIIEKRQSVAFWCNPISGHATLYWYQQILGQGPKLLIQFQNNGVVDDSQLPKDRFSAERLKGVDSTLKIQPAKLEDSAVYLCASSLRAGFTDTQYFGPGTRLTVL.

The V and J genes are TRBV5-5 and TRBJ2-5, with a weak D call TRBD1 (6 bases). The CDR3 has 16 amino acids. CDR1 SGHKS and CDR2 YYEKEE come from the germline V gene (reference sequence). Trimming took off 5 bases at V and 0 bases at J, with 17 bases between the two ends. CDR3 nucleotide sequence: TGTGCCAGCAGTCGAAGGGGGTTACCAAACCAAGAGACCCAGTACTTC. Amino acid sequence: CASSRRGLPNQETQYF.

The table lists this clonotype with many counts. This chain links TRBV24-1 with TRBJ2-2; 7 bases map to TRBD1. The CDR3 length is 13 residues. The V and J ends lost 4 bases and 6 bases, in that order; junction bases with no gene match: 1. The V gene's germline CDR1 is KGHDR and CDR2 SFDVKD. CDR3 in amino acids: CATSDQGAGELFF. In DNA form, the CDR3 reads TGTGCCACCAGTGACCAGGGGGCCGGGGAGCTGTTTTTT.

This clonotype was recorded many times. The genes are TRBV20-1 and TRBJ2-7; 9 bases fit TRBD2. This CDR3 has 16 amino acids. V lost 0 bases to trimming and J lost 5 bases; unmatched junction nucleotides: 11. Germline-derived CDR1 and CDR2 are DFQATT and SNEGSKA (reference sequence). CDR3 sequence reads: CSARDWREGHYDEQYF. CDR3 coding DNA: TGCAGTGCTAGAGATTGGCGGGAGGGCCACTACGACGAGCAGTACTTC.

The chain couples TRBV28 to TRBJ2-5, with TRBD1 identical over 10 bases. The CDR3 is 15 amino acids. J was trimmed by 5 bases and V by 5 bases; bases with no gene match: 8. The V gene's germline CDR1 is MDHEN and CDR2 SYDVKM. CDR3 sequence: CASSRPGQGFETQYF. The CDR3 DNA reads TGTGCCAGCAGTAGGCCGGGACAGGGGTTCGAGACCCAGTACTTC.

The chain carries TRBV11-1 and TRBJ1-2; tentative D call: TRBD1 (5 bases). The CDR3 runs 19 residues. CDR1 is SGHAT and CDR2 is FQDESV in the germline V gene (reference sequence). Trimming took 2 bases from V and 4 from J, leaving 26 bases between them. CDR3 residues: CASSLSPGNHWTSVYGYTF. The CDR3 bases are TGTGCCAGCAGCTTATCCCCGGGAAATCATTGGACAAGTGTCTATGGCTACACCTTC.

This clonotype was detected ten times or more. The chain carries TRBV29-1 and TRBJ2-2; no clear D. Germline V gene sequence: CDR1 SQVTM, CDR2 ANQGSEA. V lost 4 bases, J lost 1 base, and 4 bases lay in between. CDR3 length: 12 amino acids. The CDR3 protein is CSVGQNTGELFF. CDR3 coding DNA: TGCAGCGTTGGACAGAACACCGGGGAGCTGTTTTTT.

The chain links TRBV2 to TRBJ1-3; D remains ambiguous. CDR1 SNHLY and CDR2 FYNNEI come from the germline V gene. The CDR3 covers 14 residues. Trimming stripped 5 bases from V and 3 bases from J, with 11 bases between. The CDR3 sequence: CASSSTYSGNTIYF. DNA of the CDR3: TGTGCCAGCAGTTCCACCTACAGTGGAAACACCATATATTTT.

This clonotype has a handful of counts. The gene calls are TRBV7-8 and TRBJ2-7; no clear D. Trimming stripped 0 bases from V and 5 bases from J, with 20 bases between. The CDR3 runs 17 residues. CDR1 and CDR2 (germline): SGHVS, FQNEAQ. The chain's CDR3 is CASSLARPVVPLNEQYF. The CDR3 DNA follows: TGTGCCAGCAGCTTAGCGCGGCCGGTGGTTCCCTTAAACGAGCAGTACTTC.

The table lists this clonotype with many counts. The V call is TRBV10-3, the J call TRBJ2-7; either TRBD1 or TRBD2 may fit D (5 bases each). Germline CDR1 reads ENHRY; CDR2 reads SYGVKD. CDR3 length equals 13 residues. V shed 8 bases and J shed 3 bases, with 14 bases lying between them. This chain's CDR3 is CAILGDGVYEQYF. The CDR3, as DNA: TGTGCCATCCTTGGGGACGGAGTCTACGAGCAGTACTTC.

V usage is TRBV15 and J usage is TRBJ1-5, with a tentative D call TRBD1 (6 bases). The ends were cut back, 3 bases at V and 4 bases at J, with 22 bases in the middle. This CDR3 is 18 amino acids long. The germline CDR1 and CDR2 sequences are LNHNV and YYDKDF (reference sequence). CDR3 sequence (DNA): TGTGCCACCAGCAGGGCTCCGCGTGGGGCAAGGGGGAATCAGCCCCAGCATTTT. Residues: CATSRAPRGARGNQPQHF. The entire variable domain, with the rest obtained from reference TRBV15 and TRBJ1-5, is as follows: DAMVIQNPRYQVTQFGKPVTLSCSQTLNHNVMYWYQQKSSQAPKLLFHYYDKDFNNEADTPDNFQSRRPNTSFCFLDIRSPGLGDTAMYLCATSRAPRGARGNQPQHFGDGTRLSIL.

This clonotype was seen a few times. This rearrangement joins TRBV18 to TRBJ2-7, with 14 bases aligning to TRBD2. Germline CDR1 reads KGHSH; CDR2 reads LQKENI. After removal of 2 bases from V and 6 bases from J, the junction contained 9 bases not matched to a gene. This CDR3 contains 17 residues. CDR3 sequence (DNA): TGTGCCAGCTCACCAGCTCAGGGTGGACTAGCGGGAGGCGAGCAGTACTTC. Translating it yields CASSPAQGGLAGGEQYF.

V and J are TRBV7-8 and TRBJ2-5, with a tentative D call TRBD1 (5 bases). V was cut by 1 base and J by 1 base, with 13 bases left in between. CDR1 and CDR2 (germline): SGHVS, FQNEAQ. This CDR3 has 16 residues. CDR3 sequence: CASSLDYSGSQETQYF. The CDR3 coding sequence is TGTGCCAGCAGCTTAGACTATTCAGGGTCCCAAGAGACCCAGTACTTC.

This clonotype was counted at least ten times. The V and J genes are TRBV7-2 and TRBJ1-2; D gene ambiguous. V was cut by 3 bases and J by 8 bases, with 19 bases left in between. The CDR3 length is 15 residues. CDR1 is SGHTA, CDR2 FQGNSA, per germline. This CDR3 is CASSFVSNGYGGYTF. The CDR3 nucleotides read TGTGCCAGCAGCTTTGTATCCAACGGTTATGGGGGCTACACCTTC.